Listed here are 32 T cell receptor beta chains from one sample, sequenced in a study of blood T cell repertoires in COVID-19. Here immunoSEQ multiplex PCR was the method, and the copy in TCRdb shows in-frame clones only, minus some. The table shows approximately 260,000 clones, with about 86% occurring only once. Sequencing used PBMCs or T cells enriched from blood (not recorded which). The receptors were sampled from a middle-aged man who had recovered from COVID-19.

The V gene is TRBV2, the J gene TRBJ2-7; 12 bases map to TRBD2. The CDR3 is made up of 19 amino acids. CDR1 is SNHLY and CDR2 is FYNNEI in the germline V gene. V lost 8 bases, J lost 3 bases, and 20 bases stayed unmatched. For the CDR3, the DNA is TGTGCCAGCGCTCGGGAGGGGCTAGCGGGGGGGCTCCGGCTCTACGAGCAGTACTTC. It translates to CASAREGLAGGLRLYEQYF.

This chain links TRBV7-2 with TRBJ1-5; 7 bases are a match to TRBD1. This CDR3 region has 17 residues. Germline CDR1 and CDR2: SGHTA and FQGNSA. V lost 1 base, J lost 0 bases, and 6 bases stayed unmatched. This CDR3 reads CASSLETGWYSNQPQHF. In nucleotides, the CDR3 is TGTGCCAGCAGCTTAGAGACAGGGTGGTATAGCAATCAGCCCCAGCATTTT.

The V call is TRBV15, the J call TRBJ2-3; possible D gene TRBD2, 6 bases. The CDR3 has 16 amino acids. The germline V gene has CDR1 LNHNV and CDR2 YYDKDF (reference sequence). The V and J ends lost 3 bases and 4 bases respectively, with 17 bases between them. The CDR3 here is CATSRGVGGAADTQYF. The CDR3 DNA follows: TGTGCCACCAGCAGGGGGGTCGGGGGAGCGGCAGATACGCAGTATTTT.

The chain employs TRBV9 and TRBJ1-2; D gene uncertain. V was clipped by 0 bases and J by 0 bases, with 9 bases between them. This CDR3 has 15 residues. Germline V gene data show CDR1 as SGDLS and CDR2 as YYNGEE. The CDR3: CASSVDSRANYGYTF. In DNA, the CDR3 is TGTGCCAGCAGCGTAGATTCACGAGCTAACTATGGCTACACCTTC.

The chain joins TRBV4-1 to TRBJ1-1; TRBD1 is a possible D gene (5 bases). Trimming removed 0 bases from V and 3 bases from J, with 17 bases in between. This CDR3 comprises 17 residues. The germline V gene has CDR1 MGHRA and CDR2 YSYEKL. Here the CDR3 reads CASSQEGLGAWDTEAFF. DNA for the CDR3: TGCGCCAGCAGCCAAGAGGGTCTAGGGGCCTGGGACACTGAAGCTTTCTTT.

The rearrangement links TRBV20-1 to TRBJ2-5, with TRBD2 as a possible D gene (7 bases). V was clipped by 3 bases and J by 5 bases, with 19 bases between them. The germline V gene encodes CDR1 DFQATT and CDR2 SNEGSKA (reference sequence). The CDR3 is 15 amino acids. The CDR3 DNA reads as TGCAGTGCTAGTGCCCCGCGGGGGCGGTCCGAGACCCAGTACTTC. Translated: CSASAPRGRSETQYF.

The CDR3 region has the DNA TGTGCCAGCAGCGGCGGACTAGCGGGAGTAGGAGAGACCCAGTACTTC. Translated: CASSGGLAGVGETQYF. The chain is built from TRBV9 and TRBJ2-5; 13 bases agree with TRBD2. V gave up 3 bases and J gave up 4 bases; unmatched junction bases: 6. From germline, CDR1 is SGDLS and CDR2 YYNGEE. The CDR3 is 16 residues long.

The CDR3 sequence is CASSLMGRGDTEAFF. The CDR3 DNA reads as TGTGCCAGCAGCTTGATGGGGCGCGGGGACACTGAAGCTTTCTTT. The chain recombines TRBV7-9 with TRBJ1-1, with D possibly being TRBD1 (5 bases). Trimming removed 3 bases from V and 3 bases from J, with 14 bases in between. The CDR3 spans 15 residues. Germline V gene data show CDR1 as SEHNR and CDR2 as FQNEAQ (reference sequence).

The chain combines TRBV7-2 with TRBJ2-6, with TRBD2 matching 8 bases. Trimming at V came to 5 bases and at J to 3 bases, leaving 6 bases not matched to a gene. Germline CDR1 and CDR2: SGHTA and FQGNSA. The CDR3 extends over 16 amino acids. DNA of the CDR3: TGTGCCAGCAGCCCGCGGGAGGCCCTTGGGGCCAACGTCCTGACTTTC. This codes for CASSPREALGANVLTF.

The V gene is TRBV21-1, the J gene TRBJ2-1; no check of the table's D call, TRBD2, against the DNA was made. TRBV21-1 has pseudogene status. This CDR3 comprises 14 residues. This chain's CDR3 is CASSWSIVGNEQFF. As DNA, the CDR3 is TGTGCCAGCAGCTGGAGCATCGTGGGCAATGAGCAGTTCTTC.

This clone came up once. The chain joins TRBV9 to TRBJ1-4; 7 bases agree with TRBD1. The CDR3 totals 16 residues. The germline CDR1 and CDR2 sequences are SGDLS and YYNGEE. V shed 4 bases, J shed 4 bases, and the junction held 10 bases outside the gene matches. The CDR3 loop reads CASSLQTGPDNEKLFF. In nucleotides, the CDR3 is TGTGCCAGCAGCTTACAGACAGGGCCCGATAATGAAAAACTGTTTTTT.

The chain is built from TRBV5-6 and TRBJ2-5; D might be TRBD1 (5 bases). This CDR3 is built from 15 residues. In germline, CDR1 is SGHDT, CDR2 YYEEEE. V lost 4 bases, J lost 1 base, and 14 bases lay in between. For the CDR3, the DNA is TGTGCCAGCAGCAACGCCTGGACAACCCAAGAGACCCAGTACTTC. Translated: CASSNAWTTQETQYF.

J is TRBJ1-6 and V is TRBV13, with 8 bases aligning to TRBD1. Trimming at V came to 5 bases and at J to 2 bases, leaving 5 bases not matched to a gene. This CDR3 contains 16 residues. CDR1 and CDR2 (germline): PRHDT, FYEKMQ (reference sequence). The CDR3 spells CASSPRQGPYNSPLHF. The CDR3 DNA sequence: TGTGCCAGCAGCCCTCGACAGGGGCCCTATAATTCACCCCTCCACTTT.

This chain connects TRBV6-5 to TRBJ1-2, with D possibly matching TRBD1 (5 bases). The CDR3 has 14 residues. V lost 0 bases, J lost 8 bases, and 13 bases lay in between. Germline CDR1 is MNHEY and CDR2 is SVGAGI. The CDR3 coding sequence is TGTGCCAGCAGTTACTCGCAGGGTGTGGGAGGCTACACCTTC. Its translation is CASSYSQGVGGYTF.

The chain recombines TRBV30 with TRBJ1-1; D unresolved. The CDR3 runs to 16 residues. V was pared by 0 bases and J by 11 bases, with 25 bases between. In germline, CDR1 is GTSNPN, CDR2 SVGIG (reference sequence). In nucleotides, the CDR3 is TGTGCCTGGAGTGTAAATCAAGGAGCGGGCTGGGTTTCGGCTTTCTTT. It encodes CAWSVNQGAGWVSAFF.

The rearrangement uses TRBV19 and TRBJ1-2; 9 bases align to TRBD1. CDR1 and CDR2 (germline): LNHDA, SQIVND (reference sequence). The CDR3 totals 12 residues. The J segment lost 4 bases and the V segment lost 10 bases, leaving 4 bases of the junction unmatched. The CDR3: CAIMDRGYGYTF. The CDR3 DNA follows: TGTGCCATTATGGACAGGGGCTATGGCTACACCTTC. The whole variable domain, filled in from reference TRBV19 and TRBJ1-2, reads DGGITQSPKYLFRKEGQNVTLSCEQNLNHDAMYWYRQDPGQGLRLIYYSQIVNDFQKGDIAEGYSVSREKKESFPLTVTSAQKNPTAFYLCAIMDRGYGYTFGSGTRLTVV.

The chain combines TRBV6-1 with TRBJ2-3; TRBD2 might be the D (6 bases). Germline CDR1 and CDR2: MNHNS and SASEGT. The CDR3 consists of 18 residues. V was shortened by 2 bases and J by 0 bases, with 18 bases between the two germline ends. CDR3 amino acids: CASSERTTRRYSTDTQYF. In DNA, the CDR3 is TGTGCCAGCAGTGAACGGACTACTAGGAGGTATAGCACAGATACGCAGTATTTT.

This clone appeared a few times. V and J are TRBV3-1 (or the pseudogene TRBV3-2) and TRBJ1-5, with 8 bases fitting TRBD1. Germline lookup yields CDR1 LGHDT and CDR2 YNNKEL (reference sequence). J lost 16 bases, V lost 3 bases, and 17 bases had no gene match. The CDR3 consists of 15 residues. The CDR3 spells CASSHKDGGAGGYHF. CDR3 coding DNA: TGTGCCAGCAGCCACAAAGATGGAGGAGCAGGGGGCTACCATTTT.

The rearrangement joins TRBV20-1 to TRBJ2-1, with D perhaps matching TRBD2 (7 bases). This CDR3 is 14 amino acids long. CDR1 and CDR2 (germline): DFQATT, SNEGSKA (reference sequence). V lost 3 bases, J lost 9 bases, and 18 bases lay in between. CDR3 region: CSASEGGGLGEQFF. For the CDR3, the DNA is TGCAGTGCTAGTGAGGGGGGAGGGCTTGGTGAGCAGTTCTTC.

This clone was observed a handful of times. This chain joins TRBV7-9 and TRBJ2-2; 9 bases agree with TRBD1. The V gene end was trimmed by 4 bases and the J gene end by 5 bases; junction bases not matched to a gene: 5. Germline CDR1 is SEHNR and CDR2 is FQNEAQ (reference sequence). The CDR3 covers 15 residues. CDR3 loop: CASSWDRANTGELFF. CDR3 sequence (DNA): TGTGCCAGCAGCTGGGACAGGGCAAATACCGGGGAGCTGTTTTTT.

This chain joins TRBV29-1 and TRBJ2-3; D is possibly TRBD2 (6 bases). This CDR3 has 12 residues. CDR1 SQVTM and CDR2 ANQGSEA come from the germline V gene. Trimming left V 7 bases short and J 6 bases short, with 14 bases between. The CDR3 is CSAWEELDTQYF. The CDR3 DNA reads TGCAGCGCCTGGGAGGAGTTGGATACGCAGTATTTT.

The CDR3 spells CATSKPRGQGGTEAFF. CDR3 nucleotides: TGTGCCACCTCCAAGCCGCGCGGGCAAGGAGGGACTGAAGCTTTCTTT. The chain couples TRBV19 to TRBJ1-1; no clear D gene. Trimming shortened V by 10 bases and J by 5 bases, and 26 bases separated the two germline ends. Germline V gene sequence: CDR1 LNHDA, CDR2 SQIVND (reference sequence). The CDR3 has 16 residues. Full variable domain (remainder filled in from reference TRBV19 and TRBJ1-1): DGGITQSPKYLFRKEGQNVTLSCEQNLNHDAMYWYRQDPGQGLRLIYYSQIVNDFQKGDIAEGYSVSREKKESFPLTVTSAQKNPTAFYLCATSKPRGQGGTEAFFGQGTRLTVV.

This clone was seen a handful of times. J is TRBJ2-5 and V is TRBV7-6; 9 positions agree with TRBD2. Germline V gene lookup returns CDR1 SGHVS and CDR2 FNYEAQ. This CDR3 comprises 16 residues. J gave up 5 bases and V 4 bases, and 11 bases lay outside the gene matches. The CDR3 DNA reads TGTGCCAGCAGCTCCCGGGGCGGGAGGGCTCGGGAGACCCAGTACTTC. Protein product: CASSSRGGRARETQYF. Combining the CDR3 with reference TRBV7-6 and TRBJ2-5 gives the whole variable domain GAGVSQSPRYKVTKRGQDVALRCDPISGHVSLYWYRQALGQGPEFLTYFNYEAQQDKSGLPNDRFSAERPEGSISTLTIQRTEQRDSAMYRCASSSRGGRARETQYFGPGTRLLVL.

J is TRBJ2-7 and V is TRBV21-1; the D call of TRBD1 is as the table states it, not checked on the DNA. TRBV21-1 is flagged as a pseudogene. The CDR3 is made up of 11 amino acids. The CDR3 DNA follows: TGTGCCACCCCTGACAGCTACGAGCAGTACTTC. Translating gives CATPDSYEQYF.

This chain connects TRBV19 to TRBJ1-2, with D perhaps matching TRBD1 (5 bases). The length of the CDR3 is 15 residues. The germline gives CDR1 LNHDA, CDR2 SQIVND (reference sequence). The germline V and J ends were trimmed by 0 bases and 1 base, with 9 bases remaining between them. CDR3 coding DNA: TGTGCCAGTAGTATAGAACTTAGGGGTAACTATGGCTACACCTTC. Protein: CASSIELRGNYGYTF.

The genes are TRBV5-8 and TRBJ1-3; 11 nucleotides match TRBD1. Germline lookup yields CDR1 SGHTS and CDR2 YDEGEE. The V and J ends lost 3 bases and 5 bases, in that order; junction bases with no gene match: 4. The CDR3 has 15 amino acids. The CDR3 loop reads CASSWGQGDRNTIYF. DNA of the CDR3: TGTGCCAGCAGCTGGGGACAGGGGGACAGAAACACCATATATTTT.

CDR3 sequence (DNA): TGCAGCGTTTTAGACAGAAGGTCCGAAGCTTTCTTT. This gives the protein CSVLDRRSEAFF. V gene TRBV29-1 combines with J gene TRBJ1-1, with a possible D match to TRBD1 (5 bases). Germline loops: CDR1 SQVTM, CDR2 ANQGSEA. The CDR3 consists of 12 residues. V gave up 5 bases and J gave up 8 bases, with 15 bases separating them.

The rearrangement links TRBV5-1 to TRBJ2-2; TRBD1 matches at 9 bases. With 3 bases clipped from V and 6 bases from J, the junction kept 9 bases outside the gene matches. This CDR3 spans 16 amino acids. CDR1 is SGHRS, CDR2 YFSETQ, per germline. The CDR3 bases are TGCGCCAGCAGCTACGCGGGACAGGGAGTACCCGGGGAGCTGTTTTTT. Amino acid sequence: CASSYAGQGVPGELFF.

The rearrangement uses TRBV30 and TRBJ1-3; 8 positions agree with TRBD1. Germline CDR1 reads GTSNPN; CDR2 reads SVGIG (reference sequence). The ends lost 7 bases at V and 4 bases at J; junction bases unmatched: 15. This CDR3 has 16 residues. CDR3: CAYQSGTGLGGNTIYF. CDR3 in DNA: TGTGCCTACCAAAGCGGGACAGGACTCGGAGGAAACACCATATATTTT.

CDR3 sequence (DNA): TGCAGTGCTAGTCGGGGGACAGGGGAGACGAGGAGGGGACCCCAGCATTTT. Translation gives CSASRGTGETRRGPQHF. The chain is built from TRBV20-1 and TRBJ1-5; TRBD1 aligns across 10 bases. CDR3 length: 17 residues. The V and J ends lost 3 bases and 10 bases, in that order; junction bases with no gene match: 18. Germline CDR1 DFQATT, CDR2 SNEGSKA (reference sequence).

This clone occurred a few times. The chain links TRBV5-1 to TRBJ2-3; D ambiguous. CDR3 size: 13 residues. The germline gives CDR1 SGHRS, CDR2 YFSETQ. Trimming removed 5 bases at V and 4 bases at J, with 11 bases between. CDR3 nucleotides: TGCGCCAGCAGTCGTTCGAGCCCAGATACGCAGTATTTT. Translated: CASSRSSPDTQYF.

This clone has more than one count but fewer than ten. The chain combines TRBV5-4 with TRBJ2-7; tentative D call: TRBD1 (8 bases). Trimming shortened V by 4 bases and J by 2 bases, and 25 bases separated the two germline ends. CDR1 and CDR2 (germline): SGHNT, YYREEE (reference sequence). This CDR3 region has 18 residues. Here the CDR3 reads CASSRGQGGTPITYEQYF. In DNA, the CDR3 is TGTGCCAGCAGCCGAGGACAGGGAGGGACTCCTATTACCTACGAGCAGTACTTC.